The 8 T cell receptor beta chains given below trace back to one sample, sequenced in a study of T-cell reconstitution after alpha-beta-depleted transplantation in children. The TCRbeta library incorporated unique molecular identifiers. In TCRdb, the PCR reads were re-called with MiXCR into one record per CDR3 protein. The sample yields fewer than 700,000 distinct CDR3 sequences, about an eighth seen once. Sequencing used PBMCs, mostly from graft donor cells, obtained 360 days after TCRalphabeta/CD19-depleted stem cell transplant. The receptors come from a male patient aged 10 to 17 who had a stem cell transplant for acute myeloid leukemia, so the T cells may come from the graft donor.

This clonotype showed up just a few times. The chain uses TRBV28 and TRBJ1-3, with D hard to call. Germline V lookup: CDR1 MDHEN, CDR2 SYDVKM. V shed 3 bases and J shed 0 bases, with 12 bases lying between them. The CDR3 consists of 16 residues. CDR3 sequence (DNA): TGTGCCAGCAGTTTGTTGGGTAGGAGCTCTGGAAACACCATATATTTT. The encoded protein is CASSLLGRSSGNTIYF.

The CDR3 loop is CASGTSAISGANVLTF. DNA of the CDR3: TGTGCCAGCGGGACTAGCGCTATCTCTGGGGCCAACGTCCTGACTTTC. The V gene is TRBV27, the J gene TRBJ2-6, with 10 bases matching TRBD2. With 8 bases clipped from V and 0 bases from J, the junction kept 4 bases outside the gene matches. Germline V gene data show CDR1 as MNHEY and CDR2 as SMNVEV (reference sequence). The CDR3 contains 16 residues.

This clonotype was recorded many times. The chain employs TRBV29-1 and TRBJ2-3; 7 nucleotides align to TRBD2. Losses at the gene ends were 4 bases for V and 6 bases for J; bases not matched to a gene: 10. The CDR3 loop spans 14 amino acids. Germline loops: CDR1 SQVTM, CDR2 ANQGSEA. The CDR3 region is CSVVYSGLRDTQYF. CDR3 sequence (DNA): TGCAGCGTTGTTTATAGCGGGCTGCGGGATACGCAGTATTTT.

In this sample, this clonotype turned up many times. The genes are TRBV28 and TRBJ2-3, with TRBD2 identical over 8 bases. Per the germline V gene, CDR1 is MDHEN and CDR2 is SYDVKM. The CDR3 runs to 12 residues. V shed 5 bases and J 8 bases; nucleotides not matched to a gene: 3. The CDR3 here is CASSPLAGTQYF. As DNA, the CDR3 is TGTGCCAGCAGTCCGCTAGCGGGTACGCAGTATTTT. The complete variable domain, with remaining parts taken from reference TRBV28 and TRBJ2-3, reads DVKVTQSSRYLVKRTGEKVFLECVQDMDHENMFWYRQDPGLGLRLIYFSYDVKMKEKGDIPEGYSVSREKKERFSLILESASTNQTSMYLCASSPLAGTQYFGPGTRLTVL.

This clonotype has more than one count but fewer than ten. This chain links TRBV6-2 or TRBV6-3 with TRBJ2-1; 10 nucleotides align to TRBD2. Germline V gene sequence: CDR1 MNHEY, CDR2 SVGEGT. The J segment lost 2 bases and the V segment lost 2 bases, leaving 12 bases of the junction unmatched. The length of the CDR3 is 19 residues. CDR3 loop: CASSYRASGSLRTYNEQFF. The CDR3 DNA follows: TGTGCCAGCAGTTACAGGGCTAGCGGGAGCCTTAGGACCTACAATGAGCAGTTCTTC.

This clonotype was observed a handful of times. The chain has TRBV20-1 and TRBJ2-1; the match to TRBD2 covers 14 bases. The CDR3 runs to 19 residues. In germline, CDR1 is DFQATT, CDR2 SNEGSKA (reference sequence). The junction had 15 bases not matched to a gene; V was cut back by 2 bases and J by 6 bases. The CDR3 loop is CSARPSIGLAGGRGNEQFF. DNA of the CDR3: TGCAGTGCTAGACCGAGTATTGGACTAGCGGGAGGCCGCGGCAATGAGCAGTTCTTC.

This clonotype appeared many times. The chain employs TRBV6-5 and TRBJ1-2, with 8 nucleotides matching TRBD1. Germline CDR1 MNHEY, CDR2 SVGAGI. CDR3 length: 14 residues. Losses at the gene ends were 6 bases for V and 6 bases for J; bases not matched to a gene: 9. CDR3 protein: CASRKTGVYDGYTF. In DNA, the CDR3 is TGTGCCAGCAGAAAGACAGGGGTATACGATGGCTACACCTTC.

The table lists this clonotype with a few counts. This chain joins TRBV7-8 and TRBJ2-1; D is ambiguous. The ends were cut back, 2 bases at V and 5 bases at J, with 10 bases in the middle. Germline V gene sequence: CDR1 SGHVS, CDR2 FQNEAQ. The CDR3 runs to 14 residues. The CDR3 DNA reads TGTGCCAGCAGCTTAAGTCGACTTAACAATGAGCAGTTCTTC. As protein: CASSLSRLNNEQFF.